This TCR beta chain was recovered during a study of blood T cell repertoires in COVID-19. From germline, CDR1 is SQVTM and CDR2 ANQGSEA. The CDR3 length is 12 residues. V was shortened by 4 bases and J by 5 bases, with 11 bases between the two germline ends. Profiling relied on immunoSEQ multiplex PCR, and the TCRdb table lists in-frame clones only, not all of them. The sample holds 60,000 or so clones, just over 85% seen once. The V gene is TRBV29-1, the J gene TRBJ2-5; TRBD2 is a possible D gene (5 bases). The receptor's source is a man aged 55 to 69 with acute or convalescent COVID-19. The sequenced sample was peripheral blood. CDR3 nucleotide sequence: TGCAGCGTTGGCACCCGAGGGGAGACCCAGTACTTC. It encodes CSVGTRGETQYF. Variable domain in full (rest from reference TRBV29-1 and TRBJ2-5): SAVISQKPSRDICQRGTSLTIQCQVDSQVTMMFWYRQQPGQSLTLIATANQGSEATYESGFVIDKFPISRPNLTFSTLTVSNMSPEDSSIYLCSVGTRGETQYFGPGTRLLVL.